The clone carrying this TCR beta chain was seen only a few times. The antigen remains undetermined. This sample stems from a study of post-analysis software for immune sequencing data. The V and J ends lost 0 bases and 7 bases respectively, with 18 bases between them. CDR3 length: 16 residues. Germline V gene lookup returns CDR1 LGHNA and CDR2 YSLEER. Presence of unique molecular identifiers characterized the TCR beta cDNA libraries. Around 450,000 cDNA molecules were recovered from an input of 1 to 10 million T cells. One entry per CDR3 protein results from TCRdb running MiXCR on the PCR reads. The profile covers 650,000 to 850,000 distinct CDR3 sequences, with 35% to 55% appearing a single time and 4.9% taken by the ten largest. The study, taken as a whole, reports: When compared against controls, multiple sclerosis patients showed significantly lower normalized Chao1 diversity. TRBV5-6, TRBV5-1 and TRBV20-1 were among roughly five TRBV segments more frequent in patients than controls.

The J gene is TRBJ1-2, the V gene TRBV4-3; TRBD1 might be the D (5 bases). Sequenced: blood. The sequence derives from a girl between 5 and 17 years old with multiple sclerosis. CDR3 in amino acids: CASSQDLSRDPAGYTF. The CDR3 coding sequence is TGCGCCAGCAGCCAAGATCTTTCCAGGGATCCCGCTGGCTACACCTTC.